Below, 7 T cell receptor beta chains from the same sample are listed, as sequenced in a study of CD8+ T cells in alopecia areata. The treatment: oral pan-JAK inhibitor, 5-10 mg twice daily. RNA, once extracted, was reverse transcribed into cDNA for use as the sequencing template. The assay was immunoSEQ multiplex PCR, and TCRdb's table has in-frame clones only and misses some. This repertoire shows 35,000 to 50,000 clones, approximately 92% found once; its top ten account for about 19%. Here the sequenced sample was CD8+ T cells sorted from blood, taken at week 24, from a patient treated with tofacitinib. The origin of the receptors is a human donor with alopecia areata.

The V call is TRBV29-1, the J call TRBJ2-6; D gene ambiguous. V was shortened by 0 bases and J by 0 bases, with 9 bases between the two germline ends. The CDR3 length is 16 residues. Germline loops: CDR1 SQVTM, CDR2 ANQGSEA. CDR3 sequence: CSVEDKLSSGANVLTF. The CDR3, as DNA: TGCAGCGTTGAAGACAAATTAAGCTCTGGGGCCAACGTCCTGACTTTC.

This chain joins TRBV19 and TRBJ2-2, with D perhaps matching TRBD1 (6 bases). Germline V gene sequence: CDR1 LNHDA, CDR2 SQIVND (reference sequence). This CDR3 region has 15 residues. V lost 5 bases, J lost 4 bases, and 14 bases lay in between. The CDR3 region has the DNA TGTGCCAGTAGTGAGCAGGGGAGAAGCACCGGGGAGCTGTTTTTT. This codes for CASSEQGRSTGELFF.

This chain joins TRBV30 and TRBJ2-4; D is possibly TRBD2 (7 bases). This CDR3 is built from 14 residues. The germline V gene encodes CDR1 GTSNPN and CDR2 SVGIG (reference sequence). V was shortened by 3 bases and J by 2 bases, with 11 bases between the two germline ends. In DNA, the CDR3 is TGTGCCTGGAGCGGGGGGCTTTCCAAAAACATTCAGTACTTC. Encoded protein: CAWSGGLSKNIQYF. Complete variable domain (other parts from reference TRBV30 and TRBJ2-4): SQTIHQWPATLVQPVGSPLSLECTVEGTSNPNLYWYRQAAGRGLQLLFYSVGIGQISSEVPQNLSASRPQDRQFILSSKKLLLSDSGFYLCAWSGGLSKNIQYFGAGTRLSVL.

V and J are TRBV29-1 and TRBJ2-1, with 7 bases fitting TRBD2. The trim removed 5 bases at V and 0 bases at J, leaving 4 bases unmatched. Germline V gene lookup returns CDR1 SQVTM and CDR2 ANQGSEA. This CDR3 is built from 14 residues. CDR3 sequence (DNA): TGCAGCGTTAGCGGGGAGAGCTCCTACAATGAGCAGTTCTTC. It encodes CSVSGESSYNEQFF.

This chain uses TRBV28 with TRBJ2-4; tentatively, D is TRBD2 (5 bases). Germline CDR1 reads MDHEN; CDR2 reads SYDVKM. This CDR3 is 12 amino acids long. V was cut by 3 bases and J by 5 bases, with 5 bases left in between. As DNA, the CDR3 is TGTGCCAGCAGTTTCGGGGAAAACATTCAGTACTTC. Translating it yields CASSFGENIQYF.

In DNA, the CDR3 is TGCGCCAGCAGCTTTCCGGGGGACCTTCGTGAGACCCAGTACTTC. This codes for CASSFPGDLRETQYF. The V call is TRBV5-1, the J call TRBJ2-5, with D possibly TRBD2 on 6 matching bases. CDR3 length: 15 amino acids. Germline CDR1 SGHRS, CDR2 YFSETQ. V lost 2 bases to trimming and J lost 5 bases, with 16 bases between them.

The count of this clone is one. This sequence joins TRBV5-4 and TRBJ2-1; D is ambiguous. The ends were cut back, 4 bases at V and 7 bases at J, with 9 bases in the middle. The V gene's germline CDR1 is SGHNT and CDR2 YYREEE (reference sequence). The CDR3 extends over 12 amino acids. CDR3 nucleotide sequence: TGTGCCAGCAGCCAAGATCTAAATGAGCAGTTCTTC. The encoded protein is CASSQDLNEQFF.